The 24 T cell receptor beta chains below all came from one sample that was sequenced in a study of regulatory T cells in long-lasting Graves disease. The authors built TCR beta libraries using iRepertoire HTBI primers and Arm-PCR of CDR3 regions. TCRdb re-derived calls from the multiplex PCR reads in MiXCR, one entry per CDR3 protein. This table holds hundreds of thousands of distinct CDR3 sequences, about 16% found once. Time point denoted: newly diagnosed GD, antithyroid drugs for less than 3 months. PBMC RNA was the source of the TCR library. These data were likewise used in another study, on T cells in Graves' hyperthyroidism and ophthalmopathy.

This specimen consisted of peripheral blood mononuclear cells (PBMCs), obtained at new diagnosis, from a patient treated with antithyroid drugs. These receptors came from a woman between 25 and 40 years old with Graves disease.

On this clonotype itself: A much more abundant neighbour one base away suggests this may be a read error. CDR3 nucleotide sequence: TGTGCCAGCAGTTCGGGTACTCGGACAGGGGGCGCCGAGCAGTGCTTC. Protein product: CASSSGTRTGGAEQCF. The J gene is TRBJ2-7, the V gene TRBV12-3 or TRBV12-4; 11 bases align to TRBD1. The CDR3 has 16 amino acids.

This clonotype was counted many times. The genes are TRBV14 and TRBJ2-3; TRBD2 matches 10 bases. The V gene end was trimmed by 8 bases and the J gene end by 8 bases; junction bases not matched to a gene: 19. Germline V lookup: CDR1 SGHDN, CDR2 FVKESK. There are 17 residues in the CDR3. CDR3 coding DNA: TGTGCCAGCCCATCGGACCTAGCGGGAGAGAGATGGGGTACGCAGTATTTT. This sequence encodes CASPSDLAGERWGTQYF.

There are many counts of this clonotype. The chain recombines TRBV28 with TRBJ1-2; unclear D gene. This CDR3 spans 13 amino acids. Trimming removed 3 bases at V and 8 bases at J, with 13 bases between. Germline CDR1 and CDR2: MDHEN and SYDVKM. DNA for the CDR3: TGTGCCAGCAGTTTGACTGGGAATCGGGGCTACACCTTC. Residues: CASSLTGNRGYTF.

This chain connects TRBV11-3 to TRBJ2-7; 7 bases agree with TRBD1. Germline V lookup: CDR1 SGHNT, CDR2 YENEEA. The CDR3 totals 14 residues. Trimming cost V 5 bases and J 3 bases; bases outside gene matches: 7. The CDR3 region is CASSLQGQNYEQYF. The CDR3 region has the DNA TGTGCCAGCAGCCTACAGGGACAGAACTACGAGCAGTACTTC.

As regards this clonotype: A much larger clone lies a single base off, so this may be a read error. This chain uses TRBV2 with TRBJ2-1; the match to TRBD2 covers 7 bases. The CDR3 is 15 residues long. CDR1 is SNHLY and CDR2 is FYNNEI in the germline V gene. CDR3 loop: CAGRDGLGIYNEQFF. The CDR3 DNA is TGTGCCGGCAGAGACGGACTAGGGATCTACAATGAGCAGTTCTTC.

Turning to this clonotype: A single base separates this from a much larger clone, so it may be a read error. The genes are TRBV7-2 and TRBJ2-5, with D perhaps TRBD2 (7 bases). The CDR3 length is 18 residues. The V gene's germline CDR1 is SGHTA and CDR2 FQGNSA. The V and J ends lost 1 base and 4 bases respectively, with 22 bases between them. The CDR3 DNA reads as TGTGCCAGCAGCTTAGAGTCGGGGGGCGGCGGGAGAGTAGAGACCCAGTACTTC. This encodes CASSLESGGGGRVETQYF.

This clonotype was counted ten times or more. The chain employs TRBV7-2 and TRBJ2-5; 9 nucleotides align to TRBD2. This CDR3 is 17 amino acids long. V lost 2 bases and J lost 1; bases outside the gene matches: 8. Germline V gene data show CDR1 as SGHTA and CDR2 as FQGNSA. For the CDR3, the DNA is TGTGCCAGCAGCTTAATGGCTAGCGGGACGAGCCAAGAGACCCAGTACTTC. Encoded protein: CASSLMASGTSQETQYF.

The sample holds many counts of this clonotype. The genes are TRBV5-1 and TRBJ1-2; perhaps TRBD1 as D (6 bases). This CDR3 has 15 amino acids. The V gene lost 0 bases and the J gene lost 7 bases, with 16 bases spanning the gap. Germline V gene data show CDR1 as SGHRS and CDR2 as YFSETQ. This chain's CDR3 is CASSLGDWGTTGYTF. The CDR3 region has the DNA TGCGCCAGCAGCTTGGGGGATTGGGGGACAACTGGCTACACCTTC.

This clonotype was picked up many times. The chain joins TRBV15 to TRBJ1-2; 9 nucleotides align to TRBD1. Germline assignment: CDR1 LNHNV and CDR2 YYDKDF (reference sequence). V shed 6 bases, J shed 6 bases, and the junction held 5 bases outside the gene matches. The CDR3 runs to 13 residues. The DNA for the CDR3 is TGTGCCACCAGACCGACAGGGGGGGATGGCTACACCTTC. It codes for CATRPTGGDGYTF.

This clonotype was seen a handful of times. The chain uses TRBV20-1 and TRBJ1-2; 9 positions match TRBD1. Trimming cost V 6 bases and J 8 bases; bases outside gene matches: 10. Germline CDR1 is DFQATT and CDR2 is SNEGSKA (reference sequence). The CDR3 totals 13 residues. DNA of the CDR3: TGCAGTGCCCTACCGGGACAGGGAGTGGGCTACACCTTC. Its protein is CSALPGQGVGYTF.

This clonotype came up many times. The chain is built from TRBV12-3 or TRBV12-4 and TRBJ2-1, with D perhaps matching TRBD1 (6 bases). The CDR3 spans 13 residues. The germline V and J ends were trimmed by 5 bases and 9 bases, with 14 bases remaining between them. Written as DNA, the CDR3 is TGTGCCAGCAGTGTACAGGGATTCGGTGAGCAGTTCTTC. Translated, it gives CASSVQGFGEQFF.

This chain joins TRBV20-1 and TRBJ1-2; the D gene is possibly TRBD1 (6 bases). The CDR3 contains 13 residues. The germline V gene encodes CDR1 DFQATT and CDR2 SNEGSKA (reference sequence). V lost 6 bases and J 1 base, leaving 12 bases between the germline ends. The CDR3, as DNA: TGCAGTGCCCAAAGACAGGTTAACTATGGCTACACCTTC. Its protein is CSAQRQVNYGYTF.

This clonotype was picked up a small number of times. CDR3 in amino acids: CASSQYLGNTEAFF. The CDR3 DNA sequence: TGTGCCAGCTCCCAATATTTGGGCAACACTGAAGCTTTCTTT. V usage is TRBV6-4 and J usage is TRBJ1-1; D is undetermined. The V gene lost 8 bases and the J gene lost 2 bases, with 15 bases spanning the gap. Germline CDR1 reads MRHNA; CDR2 reads SNTAGT. CDR3 length: 14 residues.

This chain links TRBV28 with TRBJ1-2; unclear D gene. The ends were cut back, 3 bases at V and 2 bases at J, with 7 bases in the middle. The CDR3 runs to 13 residues. Per germline, CDR1 MDHEN and CDR2 SYDVKM. CDR3 loop: CASSFGINYGYTF. CDR3 bases: TGTGCCAGCAGTTTTGGGATAAACTATGGCTACACCTTC.

This clonotype was counted only a few times. V usage is TRBV7-9 and J usage is TRBJ2-3, with TRBD2 identical over 9 bases. Looked up from germline, CDR1 is SEHNR and CDR2 is FQNEAQ (reference sequence). Trimming took 10 bases from V and 0 from J; bases not matched to a gene: 5. This CDR3 has 14 residues. CDR3 coding DNA: TGTGCCATCTCTAGCGGGGCGAGCACAGATACGCAGTATTTT. Translating it yields CAISSGASTDTQYF.

The V gene is TRBV9, the J gene TRBJ2-2; tentatively, D is TRBD1 (6 bases). Per germline, CDR1 SGDLS and CDR2 YYNGEE. V dropped 2 bases and J dropped 0 bases, with 11 bases sitting between them. The CDR3 is 16 amino acids. CDR3 in DNA: TGTGCCAGCAGCGTCCTTGGGACAACGAACACCGGGGAGCTGTTTTTT. Encoded protein: CASSVLGTTNTGELFF.

This clonotype was recorded many times. The V call is TRBV6-1, the J call TRBJ2-5; possibly TRBD2 for D (5 bases). The CDR3 extends over 15 amino acids. Germline CDR1 and CDR2: MNHNS and SASEGT. Trimming removed 6 bases from V and 2 bases from J, with 16 bases in between. CDR3 bases: TGTGCCAGCAGCTCGAATGAGTGGGAGCAAGAGACCCAGTACTTC. This encodes CASSSNEWEQETQYF.

A single count supports this clonotype. CDR3 region: CASSLLPGAEAFF. The CDR3 region has the DNA TGTGCCAGCAGTCTTCTACCCGGGGCTGAAGCTTTCTTT. This chain joins TRBV27 and TRBJ1-1, with D hard to call. V was trimmed by 5 bases and J by 6 bases, leaving 13 bases between them. The CDR3 runs 13 residues. Germline V gene sequence: CDR1 MNHEY, CDR2 SMNVEV (reference sequence).

This clonotype was detected ten times or more. This sequence joins TRBV5-1 and TRBJ2-7; D is possibly TRBD1 (6 bases). The CDR3 loop spans 16 amino acids. The ends were cut back, 2 bases at V and 2 bases at J, with 17 bases in the middle. Per the germline V gene, CDR1 is SGHRS and CDR2 is YFSETQ. For the CDR3, the DNA is TGCGCCAGCAGCTTCTCCGAACGGGACAACCCCTACGAGCAGTACTTC. Residues: CASSFSERDNPYEQYF. The variable domain in full, with the rest retrieved from reference TRBV5-1 and TRBJ2-7, is KAGVTQTPRYLIKTRGQQVTLSCSPISGHRSVSWYQQTPGQGLQFLFEYFSETQRNKGNFPGRFSGRQFSNSRSEMNVSTLELGDSALYLCASSFSERDNPYEQYFGPGTRLTVT.

This clonotype showed up many times. This chain uses TRBV2 with TRBJ2-3, with 8 bases matching TRBD1. In germline, CDR1 is SNHLY, CDR2 FYNNEI. The CDR3 has 15 amino acids. V gave up 4 bases and J gave up 3 bases; unmatched junction bases: 6. The CDR3 region has the DNA TGTGCCAGCAGTGTGACAGGGGTCCTTACAGATACGCAGTATTTT. The encoded protein is CASSVTGVLTDTQYF.

V gene TRBV20-1 combines with J gene TRBJ1-1, with D uncertain. V lost 0 bases and J 0 bases, leaving 5 bases between the germline ends. This CDR3 has 13 amino acids. The germline V gene has CDR1 DFQATT and CDR2 SNEGSKA (reference sequence). The CDR3 DNA reads as TGCAGTGCTAGAGATCCGATGAACACTGAAGCTTTCTTT. Protein sequence: CSARDPMNTEAFF.

This clonotype has more than one count but fewer than ten. The V call is TRBV19, the J call TRBJ1-2; 7 positions agree with TRBD1. The trim removed 8 bases at V and 1 base at J, leaving 10 bases unmatched. The CDR3 has 15 residues. Germline V gene sequence: CDR1 LNHDA, CDR2 SQIVND (reference sequence). CDR3 sequence (DNA): TGTGCCAGTTTTCCCGGGACAGCTTTTAACTATGGCTACACCTTC. This gives the protein CASFPGTAFNYGYTF.

This clonotype was detected many times. This sequence joins TRBV5-1 and TRBJ2-1; D is possibly TRBD1 or TRBD2 (5 bases each). The ends were cut back, 1 base at V and 2 bases at J, with 16 bases in the middle. Germline CDR1 reads SGHRS; CDR2 reads YFSETQ. The CDR3 runs 17 residues. In DNA, the CDR3 is TGCGCCAGCAGCTTGATGTTAGTTGGGGACCCCTACAATGAGCAGTTCTTC. Translated: CASSLMLVGDPYNEQFF. The full variable domain, rest sourced from reference TRBV5-1 and TRBJ2-1, is KAGVTQTPRYLIKTRGQQVTLSCSPISGHRSVSWYQQTPGQGLQFLFEYFSETQRNKGNFPGRFSGRQFSNSRSEMNVSTLELGDSALYLCASSLMLVGDPYNEQFFGPGTRLTVL.

This clonotype was found many times. The chain combines TRBV20-1 with TRBJ2-7, with 12 bases aligning to TRBD2. CDR3 length equals 19 residues. With 0 bases clipped from V and 3 bases from J, the junction kept 15 bases outside the gene matches. Germline V lookup: CDR1 DFQATT, CDR2 SNEGSKA (reference sequence). This CDR3 is CSARDDGLAGRGGFYEQYF. In DNA, the CDR3 is TGCAGTGCTAGAGATGACGGACTAGCGGGAAGAGGAGGCTTCTACGAGCAGTACTTC.